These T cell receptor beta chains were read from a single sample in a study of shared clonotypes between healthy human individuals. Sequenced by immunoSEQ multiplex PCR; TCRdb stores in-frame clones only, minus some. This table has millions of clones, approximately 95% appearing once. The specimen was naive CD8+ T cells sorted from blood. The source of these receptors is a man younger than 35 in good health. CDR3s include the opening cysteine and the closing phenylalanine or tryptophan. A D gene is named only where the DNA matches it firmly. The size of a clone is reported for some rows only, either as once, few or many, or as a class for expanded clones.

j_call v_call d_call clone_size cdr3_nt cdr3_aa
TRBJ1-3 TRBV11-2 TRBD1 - TGTGCCAGCAGACTGACAGGGGAAGGAAACACCATATATTTT CASRLTGEGNTIYF
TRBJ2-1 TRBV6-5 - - TGTGCCAGCAGTCCCGGGACTTCCTACAATGAGCAGTTCTTC CASSPGTSYNEQFF
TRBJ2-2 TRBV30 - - TGTGCCTGGAGTTTTGGAGAGAACACCGGGGAGCTGTTTTTT CAWSFGENTGELFF
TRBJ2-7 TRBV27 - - TGTGCCAGCGGACGGGTCCTCTACGAGCAGTACTTC CASGRVLYEQYF
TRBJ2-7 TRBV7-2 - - TGTGCCAGCAGCTTAGAGGGCTCAGTATCCGAGCAGTACTTC CASSLEGSVSEQYF
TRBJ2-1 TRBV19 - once TGTGCCAGTACGAGAGGGTACAATGAGCAGTTCTTC CASTRGYNEQFF
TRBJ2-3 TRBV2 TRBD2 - TGTGCCAGCAGTCCGGGACTAGCGGGGGTAGATGGGTATTTT CASSPGLAGVDGYF
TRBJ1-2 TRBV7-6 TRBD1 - TGTGCCAGCAGCTACGGACAGGGATATGGCTACACCTTC CASSYGQGYGYTF
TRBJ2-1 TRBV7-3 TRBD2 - TGTGCCAGCAGCCCGACCGGGGACTACTACAATGAGCAGTTCTTC CASSPTGDYYNEQFF
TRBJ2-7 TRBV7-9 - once TGTGCCAGCAGCGTAGACGAGGCCTACGAGCAGTACTTC CASSVDEAYEQYF
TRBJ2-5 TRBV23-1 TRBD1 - TGCGCCAGCAGTCAAAGTCGAACGACAGGGAGAGAGACCCAGTACTTC CASSQSRTTGRETQYF
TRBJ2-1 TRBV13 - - TGTGCCAGCAGCTATCTTGGTAATGAGCAGTTCTTC CASSYLGNEQFF
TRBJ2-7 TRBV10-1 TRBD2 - TGCGCCAGCAGTGTAGGACTAGCGGAGTTGGGCTACGAGCAGTACTTC CASSVGLAELGYEQYF
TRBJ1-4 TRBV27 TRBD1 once TGTGCCAGCAGTACGGGACAGGATGAAAAACTGTTTTTT CASSTGQDEKLFF
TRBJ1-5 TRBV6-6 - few TGTGCCAGCAGTTACTCGAGGCCTTGGAGCAATCAGCCCCAGCATTTT CASSYSRPWSNQPQHF
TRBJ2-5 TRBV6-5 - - TGTGCCAGCAGTTATTCCACAGGGGACTTGGAGACCCAGTACTTC CASSYSTGDLETQYF
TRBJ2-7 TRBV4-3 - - TGCGCCAGCAGCCAAGGAACGGCCTCCTACGAGCAGTACTTC CASSQGTASYEQYF
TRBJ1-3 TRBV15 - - TGTGCCACCAGCAGAGGGGTGACCTCTGGAAACACCATATATTTT CATSRGVTSGNTIYF
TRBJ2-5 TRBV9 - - TGTGCCAGCAACGAGGCAGGGGTTATCGTCGAGACCCAGTACTTC CASNEAGVIVETQYF
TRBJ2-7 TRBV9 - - TGTGCCAGCAGCGCATTCGACGGCTACGAGCAGTACTTC CASSAFDGYEQYF
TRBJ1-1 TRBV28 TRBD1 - TGTGCCAGCACCTTGGGACAGGGTCGTTGGCTTGCCGAAGCTTTCTTT CASTLGQGRWLAEAFF
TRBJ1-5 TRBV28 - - TGTGCCAGCTCCTCAGGAACCGGGCCCCAGCATTTT CASSSGTGPQHF
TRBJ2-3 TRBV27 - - TGTGCCAGCAGTTTGTCGGGGAACACAGATACGCAGTATTTT CASSLSGNTDTQYF
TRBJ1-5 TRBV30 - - TGTGCCTGGAGTGATACAGGGTATCAGCCCCAGCATTTT CAWSDTGYQPQHF
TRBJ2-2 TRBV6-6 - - TGTGCCAGCAGGGTAGCTGAGACTAGTGTCGGGGAGCTGTTTTTT CASRVAETSVGELFF
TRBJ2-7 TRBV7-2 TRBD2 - TGTGCCAGCAGCCTCGGCCATGCTAGCGGGGCCTACGAGCAGTACTTC CASSLGHASGAYEQYF
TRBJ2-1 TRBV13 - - TGTGCCAGCAGCTCCGGGACCAAAGGATACAATGAGCAGTTCTTC CASSSGTKGYNEQFF
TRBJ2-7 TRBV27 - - TGTGCCAGCAGTCCCTCAGGCGGGACAGTAGCCTACGAGCAGTACTTC CASSPSGGTVAYEQYF
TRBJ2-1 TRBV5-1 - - TGCGCCAGCAGCTTGGTTTGGGAGGACACCGCCTCCTACAATGAGCAGTTCTTC CASSLVWEDTASYNEQFF
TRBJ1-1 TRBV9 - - TGTGCCAGCAGCGCCTTTTTGAACACTGAAGCTTTCTTT CASSAFLNTEAFF
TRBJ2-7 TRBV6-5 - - TGTGCCAGCAGTTTTTACAGTGAATCTACCTACGAGCAGTACTTC CASSFYSESTYEQYF
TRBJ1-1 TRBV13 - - TGTGCCAGCAGCTTCGGGATGAACACTGAAGCTTTCTTT CASSFGMNTEAFF